The next 25 T cell receptor beta chains were all read from a single sample in a study of neurological immune-mediated disorders. Each CDR3 protein is one row after TCRdb ran MiXCR on the 5' RACE reads. The data contain over 45,000 distinct CDR3 sequences, about 26% of them singletons. The sequenced material came from PBMCs. The receptors originated from a woman between 70 and 85 years old in good health.

In this sample, this clonotype turned up many times. The V and J genes are TRBV12-3 or TRBV12-4 and TRBJ2-3, with no clear D. V lost 4 bases and J lost 5, with 13 bases in between. The CDR3 covers 14 residues. CDR3 sequence: CASSSTPAEDTQYF. Written as DNA, the CDR3 is TGTGCCAGCAGTTCGACCCCTGCCGAAGATACGCAGTATTTT.

This clonotype was counted at least ten times. The V and J genes are TRBV12-3 or TRBV12-4 and TRBJ1-1; D call uncertain. The CDR3 extends over 12 amino acids. V dropped 5 bases and J dropped 4 bases, with 8 bases sitting between them. CDR3 coding DNA: TGTGCCAGCAGTCTTTGGGGCACTGAAGCTTTCTTT. Amino acid sequence: CASSLWGTEAFF.

At least ten counts were recorded for this clonotype. The chain has TRBV7-9 and TRBJ2-6, with D possibly being TRBD1 (5 bases). CDR1 is SEHNR, CDR2 FQNEAQ, per germline (reference sequence). The CDR3 loop spans 15 amino acids. The V end was cut by 3 bases, the J end by 1 base, with 7 bases between. CDR3 protein: CASSFPGSGANVLTF. Written as DNA, the CDR3 is TGTGCCAGCAGCTTCCCAGGGTCTGGGGCCAACGTCCTGACTTTC.

The table lists this clonotype with many counts. The chain links TRBV10-3 to TRBJ1-1, with D possibly matching TRBD1 (6 bases). This CDR3 comprises 15 residues. The ends were cut back, 8 bases at V and 2 bases at J, with 18 bases in the middle. The V gene's germline CDR1 is ENHRY and CDR2 SYGVKD. CDR3 sequence reads: CAIRRGGARNTEAFF. In DNA form, the CDR3 reads TGTGCCATCCGGAGAGGGGGAGCTCGAAACACTGAAGCTTTCTTT.

This clonotype was picked up many times. This chain links TRBV6-6 with TRBJ1-4, with D possibly TRBD1 on 6 matching bases. The germline V gene encodes CDR1 MNHNY and CDR2 SVGAGI (reference sequence). V lost 8 bases, J lost 8 bases, and 18 bases lay in between. This CDR3 comprises 14 residues. CDR3 DNA: TGTGCCAGCGTGGGAAGGGGGAATAGCGAAAAACTGTTTTTT. Translating gives CASVGRGNSEKLFF.

The chain links TRBV7-9 to TRBJ1-2; no firm D call. V lost 7 bases to trimming and J lost 8 bases, with 11 bases between them. The CDR3 consists of 11 residues. Germline V gene sequence: CDR1 SEHNR, CDR2 FQNEAQ (reference sequence). This CDR3 is CASNDRGGYTF. CDR3 bases: TGTGCCAGCAACGACCGCGGCGGCTACACCTTC. The full variable domain, completed using reference TRBV7-9 and TRBJ1-2, is DTGVSQNPRHKITKRGQNVTFRCDPISEHNRLYWYRQTLGQGPEFLTYFQNEAQLEKSRLLSDRFSAERPKGSFSTLEIQRTEQGDSAMYLCASNDRGGYTFGSGTRLTVV.

The chain is built from TRBV7-2 and TRBJ2-5; D is ambiguous. V was cut by 0 bases and J by 2 bases, with 10 bases left in between. Germline CDR1 reads SGHTA; CDR2 reads FQGNSA. This CDR3 is built from 15 residues. CDR3 bases: TGTGCCAGCAGCTTAGCGAGACACAGACAAGAGACCCAGTACTTC. Its translation: CASSLARHRQETQYF.

This clonotype was picked up one time. One base away lies a much larger clone, so this may be a sequencing read error. The CDR3 nucleotides are TGTGCCAACAGCCAAGGACTAGCGGGAGCAGAGACCCAGTACTTC. This gives the protein CANSQGLAGAETQYF. The chain recombines TRBV14 with TRBJ2-5; TRBD2 agrees at 13 bases. CDR1 is SGHDN and CDR2 is FVKESK in the germline V gene. The CDR3 consists of 15 residues.

This clonotype has at least ten counts. This chain links TRBV7-2 with TRBJ2-1, with TRBD2 matching 11 bases. V gave up 5 bases and J gave up 5 bases; unmatched junction bases: 8. Germline loops: CDR1 SGHTA, CDR2 FQGNSA. The CDR3 sequence is 16 residues long. CDR3 protein: CASSQHLLAGDNEQFF. The CDR3 nucleotides are TGTGCCAGCAGCCAACATCTACTAGCGGGGGACAATGAGCAGTTCTTC.

The table lists this clonotype with a count of one. It may be a read error: a sequence one base away is much more abundant. The genes are TRBV11-2 and TRBJ2-7; D call uncertain. Trimming pared 8 bases from V and 7 bases from J, leaving 9 bases between. CDR1 SGHAT and CDR2 FQNNGV come from the germline V gene. The CDR3 consists of 10 residues. The CDR3 loop reads CASSMGEQYF. CDR3 sequence (DNA): TGTGCCAGCTCTATGGGGGAGCAGTACTTC.

Ten or more counts support this clonotype. The chain combines TRBV5-1 with TRBJ2-2; the match to TRBD1 covers 9 bases. The V gene's germline CDR1 is SGHRS and CDR2 YFSETQ. This CDR3 is 15 amino acids long. V lost 2 bases and J lost 5; bases outside the gene matches: 4. This CDR3 reads CASSLLQGATGELFF. CDR3 nucleotides: TGCGCCAGCAGCTTATTACAGGGGGCGACCGGGGAGCTGTTTTTT.

The chain recombines TRBV5-1 with TRBJ1-1, with a weak D call TRBD1 (6 bases). This CDR3 spans 13 amino acids. Trimming shortened V by 6 bases and J by 1 base, and 10 bases separated the two germline ends. CDR1 is SGHRS and CDR2 is YFSETQ in the germline V gene. CDR3 in amino acids: CASMRQANTEAFF. The CDR3 nucleotides are TGCGCCAGCATGAGACAGGCGAACACTGAAGCTTTCTTT.

The sample holds many counts of this clonotype. The gene calls are TRBV11-3 and TRBJ2-1; 7 bases are shared with TRBD2. V lost 3 bases to trimming and J lost 6 bases; unmatched junction nucleotides: 5. The CDR3 extends over 14 amino acids. Germline CDR1 reads SGHNT; CDR2 reads YENEEA. The CDR3 nucleotides read TGTGCCAGCAGCTTGGGGCGGGGGTCCAATGAGCAGTTCTTC. This encodes CASSLGRGSNEQFF.

This clonotype came up many times. The gene calls are TRBV12-5 and TRBJ2-3, with D perhaps assigned TRBD1 or TRBD2 (5 bases each). Germline V gives CDR1 LGHNT, CDR2 FRNRAP. This CDR3 is 13 amino acids long. V was cut by 4 bases and J by 5 bases, with 10 bases left in between. Here the CDR3 DNA reads TGTGCTAGTGGTTCGGGAAGGGGAGATACGCAGTATTTT. Residues: CASGSGRGDTQYF. Supplemented by reference TRBV12-5 and TRBJ2-3, the full variable domain reads DARVTQTPRHKVTEMGQEVTMRCQPILGHNTVFWYRQTMMQGLELLAYFRNRAPLDDSGMPKDRFSAEMPDATLATLKIQPSEPRDSAVYFCASGSGRGDTQYFGPGTRLTVL.

The chain joins TRBV18 to TRBJ1-1, with unresolved D. In germline, CDR1 is KGHSH, CDR2 LQKENI. This CDR3 has 15 residues. Trimming stripped 3 bases from V and 1 base from J, with 12 bases between. CDR3 sequence: CASSPPAVWNTEAFF. The CDR3 DNA reads as TGTGCCAGCTCACCCCCGGCAGTGTGGAACACTGAAGCTTTCTTT.

This clonotype came up many times. The chain links TRBV7-9 to TRBJ1-5, with 10 bases that match TRBD1. Germline V lookup: CDR1 SEHNR, CDR2 FQNEAQ (reference sequence). V shed 5 bases and J 5 bases; nucleotides not matched to a gene: 6. The CDR3 runs 15 residues. This CDR3 is CASSLRQGADQPQHF. The CDR3 DNA reads as TGTGCCAGCAGCCTAAGACAGGGGGCAGATCAGCCCCAGCATTTT. The variable domain in full, with the rest retrieved from reference TRBV7-9 and TRBJ1-5, is DTGVSQNPRHKITKRGQNVTFRCDPISEHNRLYWYRQTLGQGPEFLTYFQNEAQLEKSRLLSDRFSAERPKGSFSTLEIQRTEQGDSAMYLCASSLRQGADQPQHFGDGTRLSIL.

Many counts were recorded for this clonotype. This chain links TRBV20-1 with TRBJ2-2, with 9 bases fitting TRBD1. This CDR3 has 15 amino acids. The V gene's germline CDR1 is DFQATT and CDR2 SNEGSKA (reference sequence). V was pared by 1 base and J by 4 bases, with 4 bases of the junction left unmatched. The CDR3 is CSARVGTGLTGELFF. CDR3 nucleotides: TGCAGTGCTAGAGTAGGGACAGGGCTCACCGGGGAGCTGTTTTTT.

This clonotype was observed at least ten times. V is TRBV5-1 and J is TRBJ1-6, with 7 nucleotides matching TRBD1. The CDR3 has 18 residues. The V segment lost 7 bases and the J segment 0 bases; nucleotides outside the gene matches: 13. The germline CDR1 and CDR2 sequences are SGHRS and YFSETQ. The CDR3 loop is CASGPGTAESSYNSPLHF. DNA for the CDR3: TGCGCCAGCGGGCCCGGGACAGCAGAAAGCTCCTATAATTCACCCCTCCACTTT.

This clonotype was picked up many times. One end of the junction varies from germline; a read error may be responsible. The V and J genes are TRBV7-9 and TRBJ1-1; D uncertain. Germline V gene sequence: CDR1 SEHNR, CDR2 FQNEAQ (reference sequence). The CDR3 has 13 amino acids. CDR3 DNA sequence: TGTGCCAGAAGCTTTCAGGAGAACACTGAAGCTTTCTTT. This translates into CARSFQENTEAFF.

In this sample, this clonotype turned up a few times. This chain links TRBV5-1 with TRBJ2-3; D remains unclear. The germline CDR1 and CDR2 sequences are SGHRS and YFSETQ. V dropped 0 bases and J dropped 0 bases, with 8 bases sitting between them. This CDR3 is 15 amino acids long. In DNA form, the CDR3 reads TGCGCCAGCAGCTTGGCCTCCCTGAGCACAGATACGCAGTATTTT. This codes for CASSLASLSTDTQYF.

This clonotype was detected many times. Written as DNA, the CDR3 is TGCGCCAGCTCGTACGACAGGGACTATCAGCCCCAGCATTTT. Residues: CASSYDRDYQPQHF. The chain combines TRBV4-1 with TRBJ1-5; 7 bases map to TRBD1. CDR1 is MGHRA and CDR2 is YSYEKL in the germline V gene. This CDR3 has 14 residues. Unmatched junction bases numbered 9, after V lost 8 bases and J lost 5 bases.

The chain uses TRBV28 and TRBJ1-6; TRBD1 agrees at 7 bases. Germline-derived CDR1 and CDR2 are MDHEN and SYDVKM. CDR3 size: 14 residues. The ends lost 4 bases at V and 5 bases at J; junction bases unmatched: 2. In DNA, the CDR3 is TGTGCCAGCAGTTCGACAGGGCATAATTCACCCCTCCACTTT. Translated, it gives CASSSTGHNSPLHF. Complete variable domain (other parts from reference TRBV28 and TRBJ1-6): DVKVTQSSRYLVKRTGEKVFLECVQDMDHENMFWYRQDPGLGLRLIYFSYDVKMKEKGDIPEGYSVSREKKERFSLILESASTNQTSMYLCASSSTGHNSPLHFGNGTRLTVT.

In its sample, this clonotype was seen many times. The gene calls are TRBV4-2 and TRBJ2-3; 12 bases map to TRBD1. This CDR3 region has 18 residues. Trimming removed 4 bases from V and 0 bases from J; junction bases left unmatched: 8. Germline CDR1 reads LGHNA; CDR2 reads YNFKEQ. The chain's CDR3 is CASSPGTGGDTSTDTQYF. CDR3 bases: TGTGCCAGCAGCCCCGGGACAGGGGGCGATACTAGCACAGATACGCAGTATTTT.

This clonotype has a count of ten or more. The gene calls are TRBV7-2 and TRBJ1-1; D is unresolved. Deletions cut 4 bases from V and 9 bases from J, with 15 bases between. This CDR3 has 13 residues. Per the germline V gene, CDR1 is SGHTA and CDR2 is FQGNSA. The CDR3, as DNA: TGTGCCAGCAGCTCGTCGGCCACCTCTCAAGCTTTCTTT. This sequence encodes CASSSSATSQAFF.

This clonotype appeared many times. The V gene is TRBV15, the J gene TRBJ2-3, with TRBD2 matching 12 bases. Germline assignment: CDR1 LNHNV and CDR2 YYDKDF (reference sequence). J gave up 6 bases and V 2 bases, and 15 bases lay outside the gene matches. CDR3 length: 19 amino acids. The CDR3 here is CATSRKRKLAGGEADTQYF. The CDR3 DNA sequence: TGTGCCACCAGCAGAAAGCGGAAACTAGCGGGAGGAGAGGCGGATACGCAGTATTTT.